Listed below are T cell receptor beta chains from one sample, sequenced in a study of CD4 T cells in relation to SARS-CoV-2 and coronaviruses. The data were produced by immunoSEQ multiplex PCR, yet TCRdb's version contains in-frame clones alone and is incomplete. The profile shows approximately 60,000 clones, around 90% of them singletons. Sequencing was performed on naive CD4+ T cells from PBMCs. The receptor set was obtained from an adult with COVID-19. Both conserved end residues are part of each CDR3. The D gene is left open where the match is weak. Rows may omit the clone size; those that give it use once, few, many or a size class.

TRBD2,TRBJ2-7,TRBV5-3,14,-,TGTGCCAGAAGCTTGCCGGGAGGGGTCTACGAGCAGTACTTC,CARSLPGGVYEQYF
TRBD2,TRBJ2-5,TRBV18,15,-,TGTGCCAGCTCCCCACTAGCGGGAGTGATGGAGACCCAGTACTTC,CASSPLAGVMETQYF
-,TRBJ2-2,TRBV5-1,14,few,TGCGCCAGCAGCTGGTCTACAACTACCGGGGAGCTGTTTTTT,CASSWSTTTGELFF
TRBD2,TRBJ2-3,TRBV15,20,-,TGTGCCACCAGCAGGCAGTCGACTAGCGGGACCAGTTCTTTCGGCAAGGGGCAGTATTTT,CATSRQSTSGTSSFGKGQYF
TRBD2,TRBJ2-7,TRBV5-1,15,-,TGCGCCAGCGGGGGACTAGCGGGTCCCTCCTACGAGCAGTACTTC,CASGGLAGPSYEQYF
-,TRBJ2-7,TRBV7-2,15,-,TGTGCCAGCAGCTCTCCCCCGGTCGGTTTTTACGAGCAGTACTTC,CASSSPPVGFYEQYF
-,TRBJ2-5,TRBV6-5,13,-,TGTGCCAGCAATTCCGACCGAGGGGAGACCCAGTACTTC,CASNSDRGETQYF
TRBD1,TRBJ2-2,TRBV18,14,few,TGTGCCAGCTCACCAAACAGGGGTACCGGGGAGCTGTTTTTT,CASSPNRGTGELFF
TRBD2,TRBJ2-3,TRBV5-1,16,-,TGCGCCAGCAGCTTGGCCCAAGCGGGGGACACAGATACGCAGTATTTT,CASSLAQAGDTDTQYF
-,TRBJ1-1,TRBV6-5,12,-,TGTGCCAGCAGATCCCCCCCGTATGAAGCTTTCTTT,CASRSPPYEAFF
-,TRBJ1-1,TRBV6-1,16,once,TGTGCCAGCAGTGAAGCGTCATCGCGGGTGAACACTGAAGCTTTCTTT,CASSEASSRVNTEAFF
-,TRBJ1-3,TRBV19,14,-,TGTGCCAGTCAACCCAGGGGTTTTGGAAACACCATATATTTT,CASQPRGFGNTIYF
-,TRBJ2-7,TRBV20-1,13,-,TGCAGTGCTAGTCGAGGAGGGCTCTACGAGCAGTACTTC,CSASRGGLYEQYF
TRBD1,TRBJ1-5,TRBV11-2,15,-,TGTGCCAGCAGCCCCGGGACAGGGCGCAATCAGCCCCAGCATTTT,CASSPGTGRNQPQHF
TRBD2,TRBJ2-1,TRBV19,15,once,TGTGCCAGTAGTATAGAACTAGCGGGTTACAATGAGCAGTTCTTC,CASSIELAGYNEQFF
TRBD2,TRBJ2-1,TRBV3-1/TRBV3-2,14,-,TGTGCCAGCAGCCACTCTAGCGGGAACAATGAGCAGTTCTTC,CASSHSSGNNEQFF
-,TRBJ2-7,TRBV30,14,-,TGTGCCTGGAGTGAACTAGCTCCCCCCTACGAGCAGTACTTC,CAWSELAPPYEQYF
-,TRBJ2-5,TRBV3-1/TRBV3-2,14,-,TGTGCCAGCAGCCAATTGGCGGGTAAAGAGACCCAGTACTTC,CASSQLAGKETQYF
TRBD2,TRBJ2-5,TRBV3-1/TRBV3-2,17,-,TGTGCCAGCAGCCAAGATCATTTGGGGACTAGCGGAGAGACCCAGTACTTC,CASSQDHLGTSGETQYF
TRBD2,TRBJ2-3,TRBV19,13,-,TGTGCCACTAGCGGAAGAAGTTCAGATACGCAGTATTTT,CATSGRSSDTQYF
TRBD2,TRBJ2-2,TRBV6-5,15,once,TGTGCCAGCACTAGAGCCGGGACTAGGGCCGGGGAGCTGTTTTTT,CASTRAGTRAGELFF
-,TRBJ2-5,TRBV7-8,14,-,TGTGCCAGCAGCCGACCTCGCGACCAAGAGACCCAGTACTTC,CASSRPRDQETQYF
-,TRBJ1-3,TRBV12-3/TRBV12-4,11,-,TGTGCCAGCAATAAAGGAAACACCATATATTTT,CASNKGNTIYF
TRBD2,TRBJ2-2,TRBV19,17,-,TGTGCCAGTAGTATCGCGGCGGGAGGGCCTGACACCGGGGAGCTGTTTTTT,CASSIAAGGPDTGELFF
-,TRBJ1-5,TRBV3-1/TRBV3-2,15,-,TGTGCCAGCAGCCAAGAGGGGTTGGGCAATCAGCCCCAGCATTTT,CASSQEGLGNQPQHF
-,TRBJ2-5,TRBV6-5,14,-,TGTGCCAGCAGTAGAAACCAGAGGCAAGAGACCCAGTACTTC,CASSRNQRQETQYF
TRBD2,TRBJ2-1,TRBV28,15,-,TGTGCCAGCAGTTCGGGACTAGCGGGAGGATATGAGCAGTTCTTC,CASSSGLAGGYEQFF
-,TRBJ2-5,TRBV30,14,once,TGTGCCTGGAGTATTCTAGCGCCGAAAGAGACCCAGTACTTC,CAWSILAPKETQYF
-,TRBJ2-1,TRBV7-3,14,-,TGTGCCAGCAGCTCTCGGGACGGACACAATGAGCAGTTCTTC,CASSSRDGHNEQFF
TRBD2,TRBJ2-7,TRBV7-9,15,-,TGTGCCAGCAGCTTAGCGGCGGGAGGGTCCTACGAGCAGTACTTC,CASSLAAGGSYEQYF
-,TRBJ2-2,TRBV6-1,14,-,TGTGCCAGCAGTGAGGGGCCGAATCGACGGGAGCTGTTTTTT,CASSEGPNRRELFF
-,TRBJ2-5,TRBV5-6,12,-,TGTGCCAGCAGCTTGGATGCCGGAACCCAGTACTTC,CASSLDAGTQYF